What follows are 14 T cell receptor beta chains derived from one specimen sequenced in a study of T cells in women clearing cervical HPV infection. TCRdb's copy holds only in-frame clones and misses some; the assay was immunoSEQ multiplex PCR. This sample's clone table lists about 30,000 clones. Material: blood buffy coat. Source of these receptors: a woman aged 18 to 75 with a cervical HPV16 infection that either progressed to CIN3+ or cleared (not recorded which).

With regard to this clone: With the read ending 3 residues before the CDR3 end, the germline J gene is used to fill in that end. The chain recombines TRBV10-3 with TRBJ1-3, with TRBD1 as a possible D gene (5 bases). The CDR3 consists of 13 residues. CDR1 ENHRY and CDR2 SYGVKD come from the germline V gene. V lost 7 bases to trimming and J lost 9 bases, with 16 bases between them. The sequenced CDR3 bases are TGTGCCATCACCGGAACCCGTAGGGGCACC. Translated, it gives CAITGTRRGT. The complete CDR3 sequence is CAITGTRRGTIYF.

With respect to this clone: Sequencing ends 3 residues short of the CDR3 end; the germline J gene provides the rest. The chain couples TRBV7-9 to TRBJ2-4, with 8 bases that match TRBD2. This CDR3 has 14 amino acids. Germline lookup yields CDR1 SEHNR and CDR2 FQNEAQ (reference sequence). The sequenced CDR3 bases are TGTGCCAGCAGCTTAAACGGGGGGGACTATGGT. Protein sequence: CASSLNGGDYG. The whole CDR3 protein is CASSLNGGDYGQYF. Full variable domain (outside the CDR3, taken from reference TRBV7-9 and TRBJ2-4): DTGVSQNPRHKITKRGQNVTFRCDPISEHNRLYWYRQTLGQGPEFLTYFQNEAQLEKSRLLSDRFSAERPKGSFSTLEIQRTEQGDSAMYLCASSLNGGDYGQYFGAGTRLSVL.

About this clone: The sequenced fragment ends 3 residues before the CDR3 boundary, so the rest is inferred from the germline J gene. The chain joins TRBV9 to TRBJ2-3; D gene unclear. Germline assignment: CDR1 SGDLS and CDR2 YYNGEE. The CDR3 is 12 residues long. V was clipped by 3 bases and J by 5 bases, with 7 bases between them. CDR3 DNA (partial): TGTGCCAGCAGCGGAACTGTAGATACG. Protein product: CASSGTVDT. The entire CDR3 protein reads CASSGTVDTQYF.

Worth noting for this clone: The CDR3 end is not reached by the read, which stops 3 residues before it; the germline J gene fills it in. The rearrangement uses TRBV2 and TRBJ2-5; a weak D match, TRBD2 (7 bases). The V and J ends lost 5 bases and 5 bases respectively, with 15 bases between them. The germline V gene has CDR1 SNHLY and CDR2 FYNNEI. The CDR3 spans 14 residues. The part of the CDR3 DNA that was read is TGTGCCAGCAGTCGGAACAGGGAGGGGGAGACC. Encoded protein: CASSRNREGET. The full CDR3 reads CASSRNREGETQYF.

Note on this clone: The read is 3 residues too short to cover the CDR3 end, so that end is filled in from the germline J gene. The chain is built from TRBV29-1 and TRBJ2-1, with a weak D call TRBD2 (6 bases). Germline-derived CDR1 and CDR2 are SQVTM and ANQGSEA. Trimming stripped 4 bases from V and 0 bases from J, with 13 bases between. The CDR3 loop spans 15 amino acids. The DNA read from the CDR3 is TGCAGCGTTGTGGGGGGACCAAGCTCCTACAATGAG. This codes for CSVVGGPSSYNE. In full, the CDR3 reads CSVVGGPSSYNEQFF.

Note on this clone: The read ends 3 residues before the CDR3 terminus; that terminus is restored from the germline J gene. The chain combines TRBV14 with TRBJ2-7, with D possibly being TRBD1 (6 bases). Germline CDR1 is SGHDN and CDR2 is FVKESK. The V gene lost 5 bases and the J gene lost 3 bases, with 20 bases spanning the gap. The CDR3 spans 16 residues. CDR3 DNA, as far as it was read: TGTGCCAGCAGCAAACAGAGGCCTGGGGGCCTCTACGAG. This sequence encodes CASSKQRPGGLYE. The full CDR3 protein reads CASSKQRPGGLYEQYF.

As concerns this clone: The read is 3 residues too short to cover the CDR3 end, so that end is filled in from the germline J gene. The chain recombines TRBV7-3 with TRBJ2-2; D not certain. There are 12 residues in the CDR3. Between the trimmed V and J ends, which lost 2 bases and 7 bases, there was a span of 5 bases. The V gene's germline CDR1 is SGHTA and CDR2 FQGTGA. The sequenced CDR3 bases are TGTGCCAGCAGCTTATTATTCGGGGAG. Its protein is CASSLLFGE. The CDR3, in full, reads CASSLLFGELFF.

As for this clone: The read ends 3 residues early relative to the CDR3; the germline J gene fills the gap. V usage is TRBV20-1 and J usage is TRBJ1-6, with a tentative D call TRBD1 (6 bases). CDR3 length: 16 residues. Germline V gene lookup returns CDR1 DFQATT and CDR2 SNEGSKA (reference sequence). The V and J ends lost 0 bases and 8 bases respectively, with 17 bases between them. The CDR3 loop reads CSARDLRQGSDSPLHF. CDR3 DNA (partial): TGCAGTGCTAGAGATTTAAGGCAGGGGAGCGATTCACCC.

Comments on this clone: The read ends 3 residues shy of where the CDR3 ends; the end is completed using the germline J gene. The rearrangement links TRBV14 to TRBJ2-7; 8 bases align to TRBD1. Germline CDR1 and CDR2: SGHDN and FVKESK. The CDR3 length is 14 residues. V was clipped by 0 bases and J by 3 bases; unmatched bases: 1. The CDR3 loop reads CASSQDGQGYEQYF. Partial CDR3 DNA: TGTGCCAGCAGCCAAGACGGACAGGGCTACGAG.

Details on this clone: The read terminates 3 residues ahead of where the CDR3 ends, so the germline J gene completes it. The chain recombines TRBV11-2 with TRBJ2-7; D not resolved. Trimming left V 5 bases short and J 3 bases short, with 8 bases between. Per germline, CDR1 SGHAT and CDR2 FQNNGV. The CDR3 contains 12 residues. The CDR3 here is CASSLTRYEQYF. Incomplete CDR3 DNA: TGTGCCAGCAGCCTGACTCGCTACGAG.

In regard to this clone: The sequenced fragment ends 3 residues before the CDR3 boundary, so the rest is inferred from the germline J gene. The J gene is TRBJ2-3, the V gene TRBV7-8, with a weak D call TRBD1 (6 bases). Germline CDR1 and CDR2: SGHVS and FQNEAQ. Trimming removed 5 bases at V and 0 bases at J, with 15 bases between. There are 16 residues in the CDR3. The sequenced CDR3 bases are TGTGCCAGCAGCACCTGGGACACCCCAAGCACAGATACG. Translation gives CASSTWDTPSTDT. The complete CDR3 reads CASSTWDTPSTDTQYF.

Comment on this clone: Read coverage stops 3 residues before the CDR3 terminus; the germline J gene supplies the remainder. This chain uses TRBV19 with TRBJ1-2, with TRBD1 as a possible D gene (5 bases). Trimming took 3 bases from V and 3 from J, leaving 14 bases between them. Looked up from germline, CDR1 is LNHDA and CDR2 is SQIVND (reference sequence). The CDR3 contains 15 residues. The CDR3 DNA, read in part, is TGTGCCAGTAGTATTAGTACGAGGGGCGACTATGGC. It specifies CASSISTRGDYG. The entire CDR3 sequence reads CASSISTRGDYGYTF.

The part of the CDR3 DNA that was read is TGTGCCAGCAGCTTAGTGCCAGGGAAGATAAACACC. Translated, it gives CASSLVPGKINT. The whole CDR3 region reads CASSLVPGKINTIYF. The chain has TRBV7-2 and TRBJ1-3; maybe TRBD1 (5 bases). Read coverage stops 3 residues before the CDR3 terminus; the germline J gene supplies the remainder. V was trimmed by 1 base and J by 6 bases, leaving 13 bases between them. From germline, CDR1 is SGHTA and CDR2 FQGNSA. CDR3 length: 15 residues.

For this clone: The read finishes 3 residues shy of the CDR3 end, and the germline J gene is used to complete it. The chain combines TRBV6-2 or TRBV6-3 with TRBJ2-1, with D possibly TRBD1 on 6 matching bases. V shed 4 bases and J shed 0 bases, with 13 bases lying between them. Looked up from germline, CDR1 is MNHEY and CDR2 is SVGEGT. The CDR3 consists of 16 residues. The CDR3 here is CASSLQGISSYNEQFF. Partial CDR3 DNA: TGTGCCAGCAGTTTACAGGGAATAAGCTCCTACAATGAG.